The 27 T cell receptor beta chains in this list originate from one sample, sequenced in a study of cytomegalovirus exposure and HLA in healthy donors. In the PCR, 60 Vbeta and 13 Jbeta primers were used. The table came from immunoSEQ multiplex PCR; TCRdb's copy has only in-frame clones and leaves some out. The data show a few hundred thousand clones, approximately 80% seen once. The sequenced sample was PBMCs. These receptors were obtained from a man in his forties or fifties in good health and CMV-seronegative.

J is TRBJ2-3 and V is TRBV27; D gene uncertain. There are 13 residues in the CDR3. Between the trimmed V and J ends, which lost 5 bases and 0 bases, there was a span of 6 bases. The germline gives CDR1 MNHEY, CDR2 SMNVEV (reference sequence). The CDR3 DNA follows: TGTGCCAGCAGTATCTTTAGCACAGATACGCAGTATTTT. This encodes CASSIFSTDTQYF.

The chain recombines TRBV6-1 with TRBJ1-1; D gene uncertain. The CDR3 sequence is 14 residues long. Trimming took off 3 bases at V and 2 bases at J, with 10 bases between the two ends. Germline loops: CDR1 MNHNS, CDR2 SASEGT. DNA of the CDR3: TGTGCCAGCAGTGAGCAGCAGGTCAACACTGAAGCTTTCTTT. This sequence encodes CASSEQQVNTEAFF.

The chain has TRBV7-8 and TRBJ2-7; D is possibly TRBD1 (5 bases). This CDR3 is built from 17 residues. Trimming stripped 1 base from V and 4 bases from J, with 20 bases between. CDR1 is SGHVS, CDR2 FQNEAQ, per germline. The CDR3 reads CASSLDQGSLFPYEQYF. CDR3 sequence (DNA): TGTGCCAGCAGCTTAGATCAGGGCAGCCTTTTTCCTTACGAGCAGTACTTC.

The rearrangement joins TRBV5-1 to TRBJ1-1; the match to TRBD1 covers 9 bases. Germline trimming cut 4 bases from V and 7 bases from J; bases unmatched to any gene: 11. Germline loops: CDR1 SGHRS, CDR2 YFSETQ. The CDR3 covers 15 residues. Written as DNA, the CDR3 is TGCGCCAGCAGCATCAAAACAGGGGGCGCGTTTGAAGCTTTCTTT. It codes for CASSIKTGGAFEAFF.

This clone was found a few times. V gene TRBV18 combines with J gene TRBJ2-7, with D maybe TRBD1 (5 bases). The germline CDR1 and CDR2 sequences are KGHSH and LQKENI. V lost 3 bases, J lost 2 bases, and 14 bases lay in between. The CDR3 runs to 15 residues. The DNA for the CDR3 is TGTGCCAGCTCACCGGGGCAGGTGCGTACCTACGAGCAGTACTTC. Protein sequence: CASSPGQVRTYEQYF.

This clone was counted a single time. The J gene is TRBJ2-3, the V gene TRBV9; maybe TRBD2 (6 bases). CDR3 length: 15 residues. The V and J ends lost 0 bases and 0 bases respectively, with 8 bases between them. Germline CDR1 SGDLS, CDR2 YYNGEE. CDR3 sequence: CASSVVGGSTDTQYF. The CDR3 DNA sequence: TGTGCCAGCAGCGTAGTAGGAGGGAGCACAGATACGCAGTATTTT.

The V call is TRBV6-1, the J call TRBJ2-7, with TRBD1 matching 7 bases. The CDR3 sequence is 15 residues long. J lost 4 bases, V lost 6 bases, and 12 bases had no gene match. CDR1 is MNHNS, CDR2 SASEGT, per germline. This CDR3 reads CASRNPGTAAYEQYF. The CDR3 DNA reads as TGTGCCAGCAGAAATCCCGGGACAGCCGCGTACGAGCAGTACTTC.

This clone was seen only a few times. Written as DNA, the CDR3 is TGTGCCAGCAGCGCCGGGACTAGCGCCGGCAATGAGCAGTTCTTC. Protein sequence: CASSAGTSAGNEQFF. The rearrangement joins TRBV9 to TRBJ2-1, with 10 bases that match TRBD2. Germline V gene sequence: CDR1 SGDLS, CDR2 YYNGEE. This CDR3 has 15 residues. Unmatched junction bases numbered 6, after V lost 3 bases and J lost 6 bases.

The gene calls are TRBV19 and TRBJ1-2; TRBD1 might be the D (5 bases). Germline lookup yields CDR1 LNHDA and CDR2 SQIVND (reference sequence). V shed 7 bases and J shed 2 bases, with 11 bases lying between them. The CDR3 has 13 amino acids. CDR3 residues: CASTWTLNYGYTF. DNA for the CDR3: TGTGCCAGTACCTGGACACTGAACTATGGCTACACCTTC. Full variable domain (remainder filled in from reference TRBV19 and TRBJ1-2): DGGITQSPKYLFRKEGQNVTLSCEQNLNHDAMYWYRQDPGQGLRLIYYSQIVNDFQKGDIAEGYSVSREKKESFPLTVTSAQKNPTAFYLCASTWTLNYGYTFGSGTRLTVV.

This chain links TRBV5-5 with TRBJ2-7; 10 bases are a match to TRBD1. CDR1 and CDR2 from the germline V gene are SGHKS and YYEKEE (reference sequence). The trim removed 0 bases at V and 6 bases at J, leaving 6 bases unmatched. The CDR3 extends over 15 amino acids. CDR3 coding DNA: TGTGCCAGCAGCTTGGAGGGACAGGGGTCGAGCGAGCAGTACTTC. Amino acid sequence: CASSLEGQGSSEQYF.

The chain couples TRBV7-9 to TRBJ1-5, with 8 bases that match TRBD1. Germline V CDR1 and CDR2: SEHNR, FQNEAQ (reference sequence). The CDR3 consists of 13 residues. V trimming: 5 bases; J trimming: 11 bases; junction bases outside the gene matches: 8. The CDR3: CASSPGQGGTQHF. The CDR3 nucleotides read TGTGCCAGCAGCCCCGGACAGGGTGGGACCCAGCATTTT.

CDR3 sequence (DNA): TGTGCCTGGAGGGAGACAGGGGGCTCGGGCGAGCAGTACTTC. Translated, it gives CAWRETGGSGEQYF. The rearrangement uses TRBV30 and TRBJ2-7, with 10 bases identical to TRBD1. The CDR3 totals 14 residues. Trimming took 3 bases from V and 6 from J; bases not matched to a gene: 8. CDR1 and CDR2 (germline): GTSNPN, SVGIG (reference sequence).

CDR3 residues: CASSPGTVVTGELFF. In DNA form, the CDR3 reads TGTGCCAGCTCGCCCGGGACAGTCGTAACCGGGGAGCTGTTTTTT. The V gene is TRBV18, the J gene TRBJ2-2; 7 bases align to TRBD1. The trim removed 6 bases at V and 5 bases at J, leaving 9 bases unmatched. This CDR3 contains 15 residues. Germline-derived CDR1 and CDR2 are KGHSH and LQKENI.

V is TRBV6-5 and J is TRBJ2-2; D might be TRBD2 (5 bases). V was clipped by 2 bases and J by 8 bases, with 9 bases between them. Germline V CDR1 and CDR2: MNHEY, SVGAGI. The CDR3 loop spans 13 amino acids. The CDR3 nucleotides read TGTGCCAGCAGTTACCGGGATTCAGGGGAGCTGTTTTTT. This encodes CASSYRDSGELFF.

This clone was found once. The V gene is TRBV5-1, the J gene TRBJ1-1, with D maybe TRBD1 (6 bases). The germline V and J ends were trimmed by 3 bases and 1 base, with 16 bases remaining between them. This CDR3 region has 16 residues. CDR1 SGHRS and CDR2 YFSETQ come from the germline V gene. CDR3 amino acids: CASSYQPDRPNTEAFF. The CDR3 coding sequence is TGCGCCAGCAGCTACCAACCCGACAGGCCGAACACTGAAGCTTTCTTT.

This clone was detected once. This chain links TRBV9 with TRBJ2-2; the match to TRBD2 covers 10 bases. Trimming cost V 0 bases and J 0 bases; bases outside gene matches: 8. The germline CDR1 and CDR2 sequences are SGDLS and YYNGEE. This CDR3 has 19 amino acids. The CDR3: CASSVEVSGGPANTGELFF. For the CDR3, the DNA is TGTGCCAGCAGCGTAGAAGTTAGCGGGGGGCCTGCGAACACCGGGGAGCTGTTTTTT.

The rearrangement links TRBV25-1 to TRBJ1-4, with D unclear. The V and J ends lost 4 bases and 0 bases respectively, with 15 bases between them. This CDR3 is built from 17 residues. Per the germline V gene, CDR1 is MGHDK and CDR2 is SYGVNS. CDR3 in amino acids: CASSAAGRSSTNEKLFF. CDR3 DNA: TGTGCCAGCAGTGCTGCGGGCAGATCTTCAACTAATGAAAAACTGTTTTTT.

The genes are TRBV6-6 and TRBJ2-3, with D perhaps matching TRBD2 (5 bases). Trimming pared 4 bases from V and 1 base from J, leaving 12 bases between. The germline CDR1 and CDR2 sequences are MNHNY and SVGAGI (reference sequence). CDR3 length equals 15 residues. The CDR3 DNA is TGTGCCAGCAGTTGGGAGACGGTAGGCACAGATACGCAGTATTTT. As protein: CASSWETVGTDTQYF.

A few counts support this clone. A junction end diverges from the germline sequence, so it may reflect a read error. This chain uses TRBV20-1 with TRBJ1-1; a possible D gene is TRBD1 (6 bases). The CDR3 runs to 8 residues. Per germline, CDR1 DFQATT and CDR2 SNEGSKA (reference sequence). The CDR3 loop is CSATGSVF. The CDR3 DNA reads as TGCAGTGCCACAGGGTCTGTCTTT.

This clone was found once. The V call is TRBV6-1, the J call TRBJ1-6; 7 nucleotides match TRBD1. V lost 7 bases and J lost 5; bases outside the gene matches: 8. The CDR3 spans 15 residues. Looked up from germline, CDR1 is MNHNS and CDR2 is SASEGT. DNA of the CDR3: TGTGCCAGCAAACGACAGGGAAGCGATAATTCACCCCTCCACTTT. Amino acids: CASKRQGSDNSPLHF.

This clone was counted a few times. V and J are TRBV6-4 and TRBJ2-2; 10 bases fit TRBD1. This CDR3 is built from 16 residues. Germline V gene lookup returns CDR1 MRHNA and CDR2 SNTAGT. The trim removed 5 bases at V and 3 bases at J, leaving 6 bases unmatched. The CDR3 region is CASSYGGQGYTGELFF. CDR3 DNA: TGTGCCAGCAGTTACGGGGGACAGGGGTACACCGGGGAGCTGTTTTTT.

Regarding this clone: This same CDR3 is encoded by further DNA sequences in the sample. The CDR3 spells CASSQDRSGYGYTF. In DNA form, the CDR3 reads TGCGCCAGCAGCCAAGATCGTAGTGGCTATGGCTACACCTTC. V usage is TRBV4-3 and J usage is TRBJ1-2; D gene unclear. The CDR3 loop spans 14 amino acids. CDR1 and CDR2 (germline): LGHNA, YSLEER. Trimming removed 0 bases from V and 4 bases from J, with 9 bases in between.

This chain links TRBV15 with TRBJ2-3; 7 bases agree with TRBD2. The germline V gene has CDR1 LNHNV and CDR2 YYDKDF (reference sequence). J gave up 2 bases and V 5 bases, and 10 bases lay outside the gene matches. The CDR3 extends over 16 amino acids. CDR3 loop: CATSHPRLAVTDTQYF. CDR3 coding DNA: TGTGCCACCAGCCACCCCCGGCTAGCGGTCACAGATACGCAGTATTTT.

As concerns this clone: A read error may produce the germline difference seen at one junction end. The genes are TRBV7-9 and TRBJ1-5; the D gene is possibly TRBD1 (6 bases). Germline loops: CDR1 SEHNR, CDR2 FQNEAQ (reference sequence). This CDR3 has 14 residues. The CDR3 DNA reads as TGTTCCAGCAGTCCGACAGGTGGGGGCCAGCCCCAGCATTTT. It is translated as CSSSPTGGGQPQHF.

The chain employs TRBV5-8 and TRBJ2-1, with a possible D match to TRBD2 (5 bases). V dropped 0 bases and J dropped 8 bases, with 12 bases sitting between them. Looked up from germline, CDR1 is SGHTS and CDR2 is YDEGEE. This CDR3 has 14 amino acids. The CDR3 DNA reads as TGTGCCAGCAGCTTGGCCGGAGGTACGGATGAGCAGTTCTTC. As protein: CASSLAGGTDEQFF.

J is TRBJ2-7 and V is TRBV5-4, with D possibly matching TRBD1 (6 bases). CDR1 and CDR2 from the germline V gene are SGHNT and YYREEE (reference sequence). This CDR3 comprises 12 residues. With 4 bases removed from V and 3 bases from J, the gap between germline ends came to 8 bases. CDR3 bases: TGTGCCAGCAGCAGGGACAACTACGAGCAGTACTTC. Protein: CASSRDNYEQYF.

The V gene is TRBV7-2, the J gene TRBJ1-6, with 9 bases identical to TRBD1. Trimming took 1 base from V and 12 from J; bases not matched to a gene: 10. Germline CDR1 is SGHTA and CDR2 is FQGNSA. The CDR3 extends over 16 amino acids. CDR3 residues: CASSLGQGQGQGPLHF. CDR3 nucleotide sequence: TGTGCCAGCAGCTTAGGGCAAGGACAGGGACAGGGACCCCTCCACTTT.